The clone carrying this TCR beta chain was seen repeatedly, ten times or more. Its antigen is not known. TCRdb re-analysed the reads in MiXCR, keeping a single row per CDR3 protein. Here the sample spans roughly 110,000 distinct CDR3 sequences, roughly a tenth being singletons. The data derive from a study of T cell repertoires in cytomegalovirus infection. V was shortened by 5 bases and J by 10 bases, with 15 bases between the two germline ends. Germline-derived CDR1 and CDR2 are SGHTA and FQGNSA. This CDR3 is built from 14 residues. The receptor's source is a human donor in good health (CMV status not recorded). Some clones in this sample may be carry-over from other donors' samples. The V gene is TRBV7-2, the J gene TRBJ1-6; D remains unclear. The sequenced material came from PBMCs, sequenced either directly or after in vitro stimulation (not recorded which). Written as DNA, the CDR3 is TGTGCCAGCAGCCGCGGCCTGACCGACTCACCCCTCCACTTT. Translated, it gives CASSRGLTDSPLHF.